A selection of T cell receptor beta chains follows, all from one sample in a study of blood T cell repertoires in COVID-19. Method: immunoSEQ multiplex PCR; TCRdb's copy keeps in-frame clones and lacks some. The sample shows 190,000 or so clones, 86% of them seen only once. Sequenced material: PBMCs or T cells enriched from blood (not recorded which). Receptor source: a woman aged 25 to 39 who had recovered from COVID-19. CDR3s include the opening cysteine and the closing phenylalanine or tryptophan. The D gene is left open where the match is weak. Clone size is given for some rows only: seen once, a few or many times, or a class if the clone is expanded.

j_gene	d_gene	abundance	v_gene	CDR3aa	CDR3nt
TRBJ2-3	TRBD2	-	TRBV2	CASSEGLAGGRFSTDTQYF	TGTGCCAGCAGTGAAGGACTAGCGGGAGGGCGTTTTAGCACAGATACGCAGTATTTT
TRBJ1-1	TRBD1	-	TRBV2	CASQGERNTEAFF	TGTGCCAGCCAGGGGGAGCGGAACACTGAAGCTTTCTTT
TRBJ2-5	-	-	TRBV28	CASSLISPGEETQYF	TGTGCCAGCAGTTTGATATCTCCAGGCGAAGAGACCCAGTACTTC
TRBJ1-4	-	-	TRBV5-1	CASSLAHREKLFF	TGCGCCAGCAGCTTGGCCCACAGAGAAAAACTGTTTTTT
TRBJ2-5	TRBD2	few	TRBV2	CASTQAGGPQETQYF	TGTGCCAGCACTCAAGCGGGAGGCCCCCAAGAGACCCAGTACTTC
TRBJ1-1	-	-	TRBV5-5	CASAGGQSEAFF	TGTGCCAGCGCCGGAGGGCAGTCTGAAGCTTTCTTT
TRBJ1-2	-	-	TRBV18	CASSPQGDGYTF	TGTGCCAGCTCACCACAAGGGGATGGCTACACCTTC
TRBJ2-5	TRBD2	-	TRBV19	CATRLAGETQYF	TGTGCCACCAGACTAGCGGGAGAGACCCAGTACTTC
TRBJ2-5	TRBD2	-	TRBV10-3	CAISDVDSGSETQYF	TGTGCCATCAGTGATGTTGATAGCGGGAGTGAGACCCAGTACTTC
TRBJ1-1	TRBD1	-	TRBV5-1	CASSSRDSSNTEAFF	TGCGCCAGCAGCTCCCGGGACAGTTCGAACACTGAAGCTTTCTTT
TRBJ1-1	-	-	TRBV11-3	CASSLRGADTEAFF	TGTGCCAGCAGCTTGCGGGGGGCGGACACTGAAGCTTTCTTT